This T cell receptor beta chain was sequenced during a study of cytomegalovirus exposure and HLA in healthy donors. Study-wide findings and caveats: Among donors in an Asian-associated ancestry cluster, a later analysis reportedly found fewer N-insertions than the roughly 650-donor mean. Previous analysis showed most TCR beta V segments were productive about 87% or about 30% of the time.

The germline V gene encodes CDR1 MNHEY and CDR2 SVGAGI. V was trimmed by 7 bases and J by 5 bases, leaving 14 bases between them. CDR3 length: 13 amino acids. This clone was found a few times. The target antigen is unknown. Use of 60 Vbeta and 13 Jbeta primers characterized the PCR. Some clones are missing from TCRdb's copy, which holds only in-frame ones; the method was immunoSEQ multiplex PCR. The repertoire holds about 160,000 clones, about 80% seen once, with about 4.7% in the top ten. Sequencing used PBMCs. This TCR came from a man aged 25-40 years in good health and CMV-seronegative. This chain connects TRBV6-5 to TRBJ1-1; the D gene is possibly TRBD1 (5 bases). CDR3 residues: CASTMNGGTEAFF. The CDR3 bases are TGTGCCAGCACTATGAATGGGGGGACTGAAGCTTTCTTT.